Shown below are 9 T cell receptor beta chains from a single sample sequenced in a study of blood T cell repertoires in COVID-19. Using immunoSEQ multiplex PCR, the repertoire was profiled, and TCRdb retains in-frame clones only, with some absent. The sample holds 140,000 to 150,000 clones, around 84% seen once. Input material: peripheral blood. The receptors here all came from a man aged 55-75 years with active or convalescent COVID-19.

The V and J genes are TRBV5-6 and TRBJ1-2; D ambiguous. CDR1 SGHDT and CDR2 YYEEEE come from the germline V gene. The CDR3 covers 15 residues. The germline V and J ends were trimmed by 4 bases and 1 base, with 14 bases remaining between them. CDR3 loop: CASSDLVLGNYGYTF. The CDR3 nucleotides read TGTGCCAGCAGCGACTTAGTCCTAGGTAACTATGGCTACACCTTC.

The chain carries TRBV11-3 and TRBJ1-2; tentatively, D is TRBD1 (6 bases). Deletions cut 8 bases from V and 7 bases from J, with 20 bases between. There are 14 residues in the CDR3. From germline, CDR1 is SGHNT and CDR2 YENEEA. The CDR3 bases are TGTGCCAGCGGGGTCACAGGGTCGTCGGTTGGCTACACCTTC. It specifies CASGVTGSSVGYTF.

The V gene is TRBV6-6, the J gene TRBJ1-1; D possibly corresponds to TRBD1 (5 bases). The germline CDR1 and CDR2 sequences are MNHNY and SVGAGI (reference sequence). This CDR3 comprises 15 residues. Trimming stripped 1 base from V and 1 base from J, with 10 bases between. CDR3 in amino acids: CASSYLGGTNTEAFF. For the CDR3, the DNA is TGTGCCAGCAGTTACTTAGGAGGGACGAACACTGAAGCTTTCTTT.

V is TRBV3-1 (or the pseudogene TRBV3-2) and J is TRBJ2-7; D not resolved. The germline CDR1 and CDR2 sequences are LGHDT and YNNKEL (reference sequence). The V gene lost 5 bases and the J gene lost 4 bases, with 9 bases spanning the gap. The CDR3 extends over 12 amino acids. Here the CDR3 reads CASSKNKYEQYF. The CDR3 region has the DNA TGTGCCAGCAGCAAAAACAAGTACGAGCAGTACTTC.

The CDR3 loop reads CASSFRSGINYGYTF. CDR3 nucleotides: TGTGCCAGTAGTTTTCGATCGGGGATTAACTATGGCTACACCTTC. V and J are TRBV19 and TRBJ1-2; D not certain. Germline V lookup: CDR1 LNHDA, CDR2 SQIVND (reference sequence). CDR3 length: 15 residues. Trimming pared 5 bases from V and 1 base from J, leaving 14 bases between.

CDR3 protein: CASSYSQLSSYNEQFF. The DNA of the CDR3 is TGTGCCAGCAGTTACTCGCAGTTAAGCTCCTACAATGAGCAGTTCTTC. The genes are TRBV6-6 and TRBJ2-1, with D hard to call. From germline, CDR1 is MNHNY and CDR2 SVGAGI (reference sequence). The V end was cut by 0 bases, the J end by 0 bases, with 9 bases between. This CDR3 has 16 residues.

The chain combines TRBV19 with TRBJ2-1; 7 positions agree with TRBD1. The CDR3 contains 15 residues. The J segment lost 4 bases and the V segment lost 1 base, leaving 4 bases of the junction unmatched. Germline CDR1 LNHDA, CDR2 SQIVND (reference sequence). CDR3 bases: TGTGCCAGTAGTATAGCCCCGGGACAGTACAATGAGCAGTTCTTC. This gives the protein CASSIAPGQYNEQFF.

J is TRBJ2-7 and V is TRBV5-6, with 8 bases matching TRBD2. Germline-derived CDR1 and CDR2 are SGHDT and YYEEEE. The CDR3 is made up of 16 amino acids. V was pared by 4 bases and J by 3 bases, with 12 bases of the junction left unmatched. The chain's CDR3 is CASSLWRIAGFYEQYV. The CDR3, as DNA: TGTGCCAGCAGCCTCTGGCGGATAGCGGGATTCTACGAGCAGTACGTC.

The CDR3 nucleotides read TGTGCCAGCAGTCGTGACGGCCCAGCGGACGAGCAGTACGTC. It encodes CASSRDGPADEQYV. The chain carries TRBV7-2 and TRBJ2-7, with D tentatively TRBD2 (5 bases). The CDR3 has 14 amino acids. Germline CDR1 is SGHTA and CDR2 is FQGNSA. Trimming stripped 6 bases from V and 5 bases from J, with 17 bases between.